A selection of T cell receptor beta chains follows, all from one sample in a study of human T cells and chemical hapten exposure. TCRdb passed the RACE reads through MiXCR, listing each CDR3 protein once. The sample has tens of thousands of distinct CDR3 sequences, 8% to 10% seen once; the top ten hold more than 3%. This specimen was whole blood, taken in connection with sensitization to the hapten diphenylcyclopropenone (DPC). Receptor source: a woman between 40 and 50 years old with alopecia areata. Some clones in this sample may be carry-over from other donors' samples. Both conserved end residues are trimmed from each CDR3.

v_call cdr3_aa
TRBV20-1 SARFLAQGLYQETQY
TRBV5-1 ASSLGTVYNEQF
TRBV11-2 ASSLGTTGGQQPQH
TRBV5-1 ASGLAGSTDTQY
TRBV3-1 ASSHILAPSTKNIQY
TRBV7-9 ASSVDSRSGYT
TRBV10-3 AIRGTGELF
TRBV5-6 ASSRPPGQYNEQF
TRBV7-2 ASSQTDFQETQY
TRBV24-1 ATSDHRTSIDTQY
TRBV5-7 ASSSGGDYEQY
TRBV28 ASDRAANEKLF
TRBV27 ASSLKGGGAGYGYT
TRBV7-9 ASSLKGFESEKLF
TRBV19 ASSISAGGYT
TRBV6-5 ASSYSTGAYGYGYT
TRBV3-1 ASSQEGRVT
TRBV5-6 ASSLVGRRMTYEQY
TRBV6-2/TRBV6-3 ASHRQQPLNTEAF
TRBV4-2 ASSQDGGTGGRALF
TRBV23-1 ASAGSQNTEAF
TRBV7-6 ASSGRDGPYEQY
TRBV7-6 ASRPGQRMNTEAF
TRBV12-3/TRBV12-4 ASSLQTDTQY
TRBV12-3/TRBV12-4 ASSLAGANEKLF
TRBV3-1 ASSPGSFSGSYNEQF
TRBV28 ASSHRLAGYNEQF
TRBV28 ASSLTGRYEKLF
TRBV12-3/TRBV12-4 ASSLEGSPLH
TRBV14 ASSQRRAGGNTEAF
TRBV5-1 ASSLRQEGEKLF
TRBV6-2/TRBV6-3 ASRASGAGELF
TRBV9 ASSVVGSYQETQY
TRBV11-3 ASSPGLAPSTDTQY
TRBV6-1 ASSSPWDPDTQY
TRBV5-1 ASSGGGLYNEQF
TRBV18 ASSPATGRPDTQY
TRBV27 ASSPYGASYGYT
TRBV11-2 ASSPRGVSYEQY
TRBV12-3/TRBV12-4 ANRKLSKLKKTGRSYEQY
TRBV6-2/TRBV6-3 ASSYERTSYGYT
TRBV6-5 ASSYSRQGYSGNTIY
TRBV6-2/TRBV6-3 ASREQAKYNEQF
TRBV11-2 ASSFTGTGFVNEQF
TRBV30 AWAQVQETQY
TRBV20-1 SARDSGQGFWGNQPQH
TRBV29-1 SAGTAFYEQY
TRBV7-2 ASSSYRVSNEQF
TRBV7-9 ASSLAVRGTENTEAF
TRBV6-2/TRBV6-3 ASGADYYEQY
TRBV7-6 ASSLGDSATYEQY
TRBV18 ASSKERGDQETQY